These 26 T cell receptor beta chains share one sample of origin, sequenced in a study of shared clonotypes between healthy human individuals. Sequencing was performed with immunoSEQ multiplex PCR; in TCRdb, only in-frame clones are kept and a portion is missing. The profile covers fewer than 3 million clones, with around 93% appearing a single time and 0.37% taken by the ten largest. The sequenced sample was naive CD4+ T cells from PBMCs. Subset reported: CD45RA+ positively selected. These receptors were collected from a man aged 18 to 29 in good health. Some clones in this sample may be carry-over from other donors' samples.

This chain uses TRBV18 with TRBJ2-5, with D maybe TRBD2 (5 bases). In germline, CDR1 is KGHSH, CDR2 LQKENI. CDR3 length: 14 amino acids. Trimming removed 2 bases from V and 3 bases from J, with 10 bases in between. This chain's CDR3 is CASSPILGEETQYF. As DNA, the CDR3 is TGTGCCAGCTCACCAATTTTGGGAGAAGAGACCCAGTACTTC.

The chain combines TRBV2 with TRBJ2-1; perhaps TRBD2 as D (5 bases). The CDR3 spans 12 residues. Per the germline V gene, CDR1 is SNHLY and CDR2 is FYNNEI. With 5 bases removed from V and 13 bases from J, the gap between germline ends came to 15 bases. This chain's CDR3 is CASSPLRTLQFF. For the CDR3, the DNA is TGTGCCAGCAGTCCTCTTAGGACTCTCCAGTTCTTC.

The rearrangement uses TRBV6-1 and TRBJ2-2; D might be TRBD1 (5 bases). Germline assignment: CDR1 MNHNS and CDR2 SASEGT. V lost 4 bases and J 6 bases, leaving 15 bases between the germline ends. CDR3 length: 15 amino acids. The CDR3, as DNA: TGTGCCAGCAGTGGGAATAAGGGGCAGGCCGGGGAGCTGTTTTTT. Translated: CASSGNKGQAGELFF.

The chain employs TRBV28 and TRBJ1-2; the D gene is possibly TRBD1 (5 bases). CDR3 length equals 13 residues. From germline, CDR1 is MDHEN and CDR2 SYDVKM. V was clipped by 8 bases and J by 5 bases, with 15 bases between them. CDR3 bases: TGTGCCAGCGGAAAGGGACTGGAGTATGGCTACACCTTC. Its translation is CASGKGLEYGYTF.

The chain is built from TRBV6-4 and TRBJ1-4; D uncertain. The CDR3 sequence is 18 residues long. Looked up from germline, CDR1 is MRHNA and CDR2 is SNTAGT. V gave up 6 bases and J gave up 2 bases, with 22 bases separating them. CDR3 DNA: TGTGCCAGCAGAAAGAGGCGTTCCGGCGGTATCACTAATGAAAAACTGTTTTTT. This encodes CASRKRRSGGITNEKLFF.

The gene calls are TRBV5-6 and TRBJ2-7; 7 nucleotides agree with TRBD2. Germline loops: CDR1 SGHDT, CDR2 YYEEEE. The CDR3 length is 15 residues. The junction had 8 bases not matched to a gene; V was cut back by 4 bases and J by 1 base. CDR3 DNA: TGTGCCAGCAGCCAGTACTGGGGGGGATCCTACGAGCAGTACTTC. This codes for CASSQYWGGSYEQYF.

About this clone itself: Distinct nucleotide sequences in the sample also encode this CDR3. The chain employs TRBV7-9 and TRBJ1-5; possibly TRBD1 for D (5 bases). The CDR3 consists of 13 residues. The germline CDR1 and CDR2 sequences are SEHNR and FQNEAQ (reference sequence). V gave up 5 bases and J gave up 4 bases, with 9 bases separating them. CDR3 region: CASSQGLNQPQHF. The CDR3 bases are TGTGCCAGCAGCCAGGGACTTAATCAGCCCCAGCATTTT.

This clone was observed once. CDR3 sequence reads: CASSSHDRNDEQFF. CDR3 nucleotides: TGTGCCAGCAGCTCTCACGACAGGAATGATGAGCAGTTCTTC. The chain is built from TRBV7-9 and TRBJ2-1; D possibly corresponds to TRBD1 (6 bases). V was pared by 4 bases and J by 8 bases, with 15 bases between. CDR1 is SEHNR and CDR2 is FQNEAQ in the germline V gene (reference sequence). This CDR3 region has 14 residues. The whole variable domain, remainder taken from reference TRBV7-9 and TRBJ2-1, is DTGVSQNPRHKITKRGQNVTFRCDPISEHNRLYWYRQTLGQGPEFLTYFQNEAQLEKSRLLSDRFSAERPKGSFSTLEIQRTEQGDSAMYLCASSSHDRNDEQFFGPGTRLTVL.

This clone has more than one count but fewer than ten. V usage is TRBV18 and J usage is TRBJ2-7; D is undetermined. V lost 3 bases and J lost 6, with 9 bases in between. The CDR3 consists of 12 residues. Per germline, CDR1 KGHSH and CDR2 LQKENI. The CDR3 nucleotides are TGTGCCAGCTCACCGACACCGTTCGAGCAGTACTTC. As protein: CASSPTPFEQYF.

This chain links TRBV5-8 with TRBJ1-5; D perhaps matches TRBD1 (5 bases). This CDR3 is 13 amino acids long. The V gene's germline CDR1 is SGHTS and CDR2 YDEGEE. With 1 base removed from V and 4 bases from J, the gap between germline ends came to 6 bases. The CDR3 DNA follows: TGTGCCAGCAGCTTGTCAGGGAATCAGCCCCAGCATTTT. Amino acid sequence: CASSLSGNQPQHF.

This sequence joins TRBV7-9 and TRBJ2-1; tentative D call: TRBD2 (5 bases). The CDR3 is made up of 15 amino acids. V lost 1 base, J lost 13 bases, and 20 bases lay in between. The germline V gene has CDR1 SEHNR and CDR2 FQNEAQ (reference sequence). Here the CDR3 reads CASSLDPDFRGSQFF. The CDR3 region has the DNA TGTGCCAGCAGCTTAGATCCGGACTTCCGGGGTTCACAGTTCTTC.

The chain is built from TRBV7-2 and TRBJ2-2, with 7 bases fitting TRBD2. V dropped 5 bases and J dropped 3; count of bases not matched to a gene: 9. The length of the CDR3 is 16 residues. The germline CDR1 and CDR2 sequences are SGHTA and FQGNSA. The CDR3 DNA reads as TGTGCCAGCAGCCCGAGAGGCGGGGGATACACCGGGGAGCTGTTTTTT. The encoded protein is CASSPRGGGYTGELFF. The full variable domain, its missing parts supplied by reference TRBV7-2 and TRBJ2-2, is GAGVSQSPSNKVTEKGKDVELRCDPISGHTALYWYRQSLGQGLEFLIYFQGNSAPDKSGLPSDRFSAERTGGSVSTLTIQRTQQEDSAVYLCASSPRGGGYTGELFFGEGSRLTVL.

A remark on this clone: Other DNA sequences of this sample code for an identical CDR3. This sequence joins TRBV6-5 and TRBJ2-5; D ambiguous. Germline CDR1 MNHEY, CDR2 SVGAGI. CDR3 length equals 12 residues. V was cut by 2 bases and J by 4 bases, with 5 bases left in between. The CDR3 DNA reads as TGTGCCAGCAGTTACCCCAGAGAGACCCAGTACTTC. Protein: CASSYPRETQYF.

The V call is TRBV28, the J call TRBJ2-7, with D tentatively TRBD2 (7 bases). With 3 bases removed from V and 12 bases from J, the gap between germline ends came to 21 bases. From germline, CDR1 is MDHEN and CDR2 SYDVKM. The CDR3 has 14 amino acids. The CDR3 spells CASSFPGGRWGGYF. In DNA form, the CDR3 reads TGTGCCAGCAGTTTCCCCGGGGGGCGTTGGGGAGGGTACTTC.

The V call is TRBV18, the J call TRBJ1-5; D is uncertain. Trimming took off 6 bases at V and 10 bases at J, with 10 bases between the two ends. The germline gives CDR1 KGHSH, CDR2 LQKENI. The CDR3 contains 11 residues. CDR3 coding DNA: TGTGCCAGCTCGCTCAATGGACCCCAGCATTTT. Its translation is CASSLNGPQHF. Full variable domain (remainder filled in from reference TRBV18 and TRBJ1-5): NAGVMQNPRHLVRRRGQEARLRCSPMKGHSHVYWYRQLPEEGLKFMVYLQKENIIDESGMPKERFSAEFPKEGPSILRIQQVVRGDSAAYFCASSLNGPQHFGDGTRLSIL.

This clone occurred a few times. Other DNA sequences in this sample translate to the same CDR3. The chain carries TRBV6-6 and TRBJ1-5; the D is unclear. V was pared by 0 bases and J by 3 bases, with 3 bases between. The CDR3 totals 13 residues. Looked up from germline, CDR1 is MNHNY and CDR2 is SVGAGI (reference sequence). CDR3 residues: CASSYSTNQPQHF. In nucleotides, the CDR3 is TGTGCCAGCAGTTACTCAACCAATCAGCCCCAGCATTTT.

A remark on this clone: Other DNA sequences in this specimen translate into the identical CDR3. DNA for the CDR3: TGCGCCAGCAGCTTGGGCGGGGGGGACACAGATACGCAGTATTTT. It yields the protein CASSLGGGDTDTQYF. This sequence joins TRBV5-1 and TRBJ2-3; 9 bases map to TRBD2. This CDR3 has 15 amino acids. The V gene end was trimmed by 0 bases and the J gene end by 2 bases; junction bases not matched to a gene: 1. Germline V CDR1 and CDR2: SGHRS, YFSETQ.

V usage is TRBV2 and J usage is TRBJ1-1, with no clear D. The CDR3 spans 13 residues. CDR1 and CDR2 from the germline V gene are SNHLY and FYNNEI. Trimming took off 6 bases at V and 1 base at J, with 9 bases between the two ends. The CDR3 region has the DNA TGTGCCAGCAGGACGGTGCCGAACACTGAAGCTTTCTTT. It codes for CASRTVPNTEAFF.

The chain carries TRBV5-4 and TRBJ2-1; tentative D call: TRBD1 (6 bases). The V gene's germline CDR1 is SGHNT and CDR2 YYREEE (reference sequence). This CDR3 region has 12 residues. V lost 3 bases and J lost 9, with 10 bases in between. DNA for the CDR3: TGTGCCAGCAGCTCCTTACAGGGTGAGCAGTTCTTC. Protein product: CASSSLQGEQFF.

In DNA form, the CDR3 reads TGTGCCAGCAGTCCCGGACAGAGAGGCTACACCTTC. Its protein product is CASSPGQRGYTF. The chain has TRBV28 and TRBJ1-2; a weak D match, TRBD1 (6 bases). CDR1 is MDHEN, CDR2 SYDVKM, per germline. V was cut by 5 bases and J by 8 bases, with 12 bases left in between. This CDR3 has 12 amino acids.

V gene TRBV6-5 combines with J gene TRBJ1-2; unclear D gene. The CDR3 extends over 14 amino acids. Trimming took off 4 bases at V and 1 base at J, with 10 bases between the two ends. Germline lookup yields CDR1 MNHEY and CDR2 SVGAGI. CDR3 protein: CASSLTLGNYGYTF. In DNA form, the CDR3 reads TGTGCCAGCAGTTTGACCCTTGGTAACTATGGCTACACCTTC.

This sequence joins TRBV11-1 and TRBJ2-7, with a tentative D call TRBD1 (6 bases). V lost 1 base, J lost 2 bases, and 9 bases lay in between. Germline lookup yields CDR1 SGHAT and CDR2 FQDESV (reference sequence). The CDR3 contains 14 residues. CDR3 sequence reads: CASSLGPGAYEQYF. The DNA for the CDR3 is TGTGCCAGCAGCTTAGGGCCAGGGGCCTACGAGCAGTACTTC. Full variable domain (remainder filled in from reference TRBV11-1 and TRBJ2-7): EAEVAQSPRYKITEKSQAVAFWCDPISGHATLYWYRQILGQGPELLVQFQDESVVDDSQLPKDRFSAERLKGVDSTLKIQPAELGDSAMYLCASSLGPGAYEQYFGPGTRLTVT.

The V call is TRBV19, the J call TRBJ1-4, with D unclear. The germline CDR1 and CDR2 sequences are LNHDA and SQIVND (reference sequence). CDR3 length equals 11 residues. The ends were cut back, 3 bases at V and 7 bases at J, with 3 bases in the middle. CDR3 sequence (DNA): TGTGCCAGTAGTATCCGTGAAAAACTGTTTTTT. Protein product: CASSIREKLFF.

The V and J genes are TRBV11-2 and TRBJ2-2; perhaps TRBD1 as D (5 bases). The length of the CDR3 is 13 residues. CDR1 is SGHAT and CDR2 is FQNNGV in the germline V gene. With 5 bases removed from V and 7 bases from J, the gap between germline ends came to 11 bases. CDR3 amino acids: CASSVTGLGELFF. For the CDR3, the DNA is TGTGCCAGCAGCGTTACAGGCCTCGGGGAGCTGTTTTTT.

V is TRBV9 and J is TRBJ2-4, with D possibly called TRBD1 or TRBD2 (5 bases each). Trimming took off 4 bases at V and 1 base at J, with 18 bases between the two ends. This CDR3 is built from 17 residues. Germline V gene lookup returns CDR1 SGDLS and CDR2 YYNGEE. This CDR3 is CASSSRDLVNAKNIQYF. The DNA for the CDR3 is TGTGCCAGCAGCTCCAGGGACCTCGTGAACGCCAAAAACATTCAGTACTTC.

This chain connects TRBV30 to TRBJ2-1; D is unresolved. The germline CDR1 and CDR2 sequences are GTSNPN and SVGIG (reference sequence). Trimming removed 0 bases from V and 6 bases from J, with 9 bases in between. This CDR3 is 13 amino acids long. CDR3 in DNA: TGTGCCTGGAGTGTACAGTCGGCCAATGAGCAGTTCTTC. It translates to CAWSVQSANEQFF.